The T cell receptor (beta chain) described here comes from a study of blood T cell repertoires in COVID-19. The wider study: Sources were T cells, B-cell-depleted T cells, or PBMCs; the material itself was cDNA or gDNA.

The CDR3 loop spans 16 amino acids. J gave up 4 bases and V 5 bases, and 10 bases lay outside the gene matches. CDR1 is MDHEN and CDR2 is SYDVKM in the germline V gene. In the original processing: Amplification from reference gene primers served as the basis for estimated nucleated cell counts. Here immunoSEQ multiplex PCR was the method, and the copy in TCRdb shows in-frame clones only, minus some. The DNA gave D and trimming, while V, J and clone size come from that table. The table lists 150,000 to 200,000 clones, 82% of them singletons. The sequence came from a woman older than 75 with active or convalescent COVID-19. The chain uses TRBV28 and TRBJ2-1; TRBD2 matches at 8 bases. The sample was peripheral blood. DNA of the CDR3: TGTGCCAGCAGTGACTCGGGGGGGAAAACTTACAATGAGCAGTTCTTC. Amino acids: CASSDSGGKTYNEQFF.